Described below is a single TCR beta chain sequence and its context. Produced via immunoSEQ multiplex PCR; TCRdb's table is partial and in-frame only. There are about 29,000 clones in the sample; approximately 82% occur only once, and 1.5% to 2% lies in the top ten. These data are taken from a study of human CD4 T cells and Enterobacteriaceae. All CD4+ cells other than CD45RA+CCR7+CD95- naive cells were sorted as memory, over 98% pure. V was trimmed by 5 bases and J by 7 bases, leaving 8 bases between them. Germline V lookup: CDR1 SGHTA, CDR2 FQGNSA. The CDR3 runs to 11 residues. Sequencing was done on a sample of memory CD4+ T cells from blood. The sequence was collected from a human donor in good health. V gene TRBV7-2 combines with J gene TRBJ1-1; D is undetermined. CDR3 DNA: TGTGCCAGCAGCCCGGCTATTGAAGCTTTCTTT. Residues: CASSPAIEAFF.